The 6 T cell receptor beta chains below all came from one sample that was sequenced in a study of shared clonotypes between healthy human individuals. Only in-frame clones appear in the TCRdb table, and some are missing; sequencing was by immunoSEQ multiplex PCR. The sample yields 700,000 or so clones, around 72% seen once. Sequenced: memory CD4+ T cells sorted from blood. Noted subset: CD45RA-negative fraction. All receptors come from a woman aged 25 to 39 in good health.

In its sample, this clone was seen many times. The gene calls are TRBV5-1 and TRBJ1-3; D remains unclear. V gave up 0 bases and J gave up 1 base, with 14 bases separating them. The CDR3 has 17 amino acids. Germline values: CDR1 SGHRS, CDR2 YFSETQ. CDR3 residues: CASSLAPITASGNTIYF. CDR3 in DNA: TGCGCCAGCAGCTTGGCCCCAATTACAGCATCTGGAAACACCATATATTTT.

The gene calls are TRBV7-9 and TRBJ2-5; D tentatively reads TRBD1 or TRBD2 (5 bases each). The length of the CDR3 is 13 residues. Trimming took 8 bases from V and 7 from J, leaving 17 bases between them. Germline CDR1 and CDR2: SEHNR and FQNEAQ (reference sequence). The CDR3 loop is CASGPHGDGTQYF. DNA for the CDR3: TGTGCCAGCGGACCCCATGGGGACGGGACCCAGTACTTC.

This clone was observed a single time. V gene TRBV18 combines with J gene TRBJ2-7; D gene unclear. With 2 bases removed from V and 5 bases from J, the gap between germline ends came to 22 bases. This CDR3 region has 17 residues. Germline loops: CDR1 KGHSH, CDR2 LQKENI. The CDR3 nucleotides are TGTGCCAGCTCACCATTATCCCGGTTGGGGAAATTGGACGAGCAGTACTTC. Residues: CASSPLSRLGKLDEQYF.

This clone occurred many times. The chain uses TRBV2 and TRBJ2-5; the match to TRBD2 covers 11 bases. The CDR3 runs to 15 residues. Germline CDR1 reads SNHLY; CDR2 reads FYNNEI. V gave up 1 base and J gave up 7 bases; unmatched junction bases: 5. This CDR3 reads CASSEGLAGGGTQYF. The CDR3 DNA reads TGTGCCAGCAGTGAAGGCCTAGCGGGAGGAGGGACCCAGTACTTC.

As to this clone: A much larger clonotype is one base distant, so this may be a read error. The chain employs TRBV9 and TRBJ1-1; weak D call: TRBD1 (6 bases). Trimming left V 4 bases short and J 3 bases short, with 10 bases between. Germline loops: CDR1 SGDLS, CDR2 YYNGEE. There are 13 residues in the CDR3. DNA for the CDR3: TGTGCCAGCAGCCGACAGGCGGACACTGAAGCTTTCTTT. Its translation is CASSRQADTEAFF.

V gene TRBV7-8 combines with J gene TRBJ1-1; D gene unclear. Trimming shortened V by 4 bases and J by 0 bases, and 6 bases separated the two germline ends. The CDR3 totals 13 residues. The germline gives CDR1 SGHVS, CDR2 FQNEAQ. The CDR3 loop is CASSWNMNTEAFF. The CDR3 region has the DNA TGTGCCAGCAGCTGGAACATGAACACTGAAGCTTTCTTT.